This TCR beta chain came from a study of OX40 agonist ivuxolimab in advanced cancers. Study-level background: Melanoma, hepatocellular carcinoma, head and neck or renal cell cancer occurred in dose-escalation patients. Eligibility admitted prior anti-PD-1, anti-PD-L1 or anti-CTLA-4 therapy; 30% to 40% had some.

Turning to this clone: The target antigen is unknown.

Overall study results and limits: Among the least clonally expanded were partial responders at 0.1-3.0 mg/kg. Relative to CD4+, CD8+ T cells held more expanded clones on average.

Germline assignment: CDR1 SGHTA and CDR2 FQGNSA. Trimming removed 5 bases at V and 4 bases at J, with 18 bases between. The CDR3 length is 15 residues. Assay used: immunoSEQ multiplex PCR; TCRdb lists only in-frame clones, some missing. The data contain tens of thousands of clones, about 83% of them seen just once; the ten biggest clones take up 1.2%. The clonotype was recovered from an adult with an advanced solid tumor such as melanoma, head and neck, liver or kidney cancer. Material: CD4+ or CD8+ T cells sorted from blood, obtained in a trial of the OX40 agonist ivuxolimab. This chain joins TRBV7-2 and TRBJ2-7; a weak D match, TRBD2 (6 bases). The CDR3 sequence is CASSLGGVLWYEQYF. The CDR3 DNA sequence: TGTGCCAGCAGCCTAGGAGGGGTCCTTTGGTACGAGCAGTACTTC.